This record looks at one T cell receptor beta chain sequence and its context. What this receptor recognizes is not known. There are no base qualities to consult, and no much larger clone falls within one base. This entry belongs to a study of blood T cell repertoires in COVID-19 (dated by TCRdb to the early 2020s). Background for the entire study: Samples from collaborators originated in the United States, Italy and Spain and spanned both the acute and convalescent phases of COVID-19. The material from the prospective study consisted of cDNA or gDNA derived from T cells, B-cell-depleted T cells, or PBMCs. Subjects who had been exposed to COVID-19, were actively infected with it, or had recovered from it provided the deeply sampled blood TCRbeta repertoires that made up the dataset. The repertoires were made available in a free public database intended to serve as a resource for research on the immune response to SARS-CoV-2. The samples were drawn from the first 160 participants of the ongoing ImmuneRACE study and from 1,254 subjects provided by 6 global collaborators. Sample metadata almost always included a de-identified subject ID, COVID-19 status, age in years and sex. Where available, HLA class I and class II types were obtained from metadata supplied by the sample provider rather than from assay-based typing.

The immunoSEQ Assay, a bias-controlled multiplex PCR, was used to amplify TCRbeta CDR3 regions from genomic DNA. Concerning the study's data processing: Nucleated cell counts per sample were estimated from amplification of reference gene primers within the assay. To quantify the absolute abundance of each unique TCRbeta CDR3 rearrangement, sequence reads were collapsed and filtered. For each sample, productive Simpson clonality was calculated as the square root of Simpson's diversity index over productive rearrangements. TCRdb mirrors the immuneACCESS table, restricted to in-frame sequences. Some clones are absent from its copies; in checked studies, under half trace to an unresolved V gene, and the reason for the others is unknown. V and J calls and clone size follow that table, whereas D and trimming were derived from the DNA. In all, the sample holds about 670,000 clones, and over 80% of those were seen once. The leading ten clones occupy about 0.24% of the sample.

The research as a whole found: The quantity of clinical and demographic metadata differed by source and by participant and was supplied without curation.

A distance of 10 bases separates the germline ends of V and J, which lose 2 bases and 0 bases respectively. The CDR3 starts with the cysteine, ends with the phenylalanine, and has 15 residues. The DNA shown is the 45-base CDR3, in frame from base 1. The germline V gene sets CDR1 to SGDLS and CDR2 to YYNGEE. Collaborating institutions collected whole blood in K2EDTA tubes following their own protocols. For TCRbeta analysis, collaborator samples were shipped as frozen whole blood, as isolated PBMCs, or as DNA extracted from either sample type. The sequencing sample was made of peripheral blood. The sequence came from a woman in her late teens or twenties with acute or convalescent COVID-19. The receptor chain draws on TRBV9 and TRBJ2-3, with no confidently assigned D gene. The sequence in DNA is TGTGCCAGCAGCGTCACCCCGAGTAGCACAGATACGCAGTATTTT. This yields the protein CASSVTPSSTDTQYF.